A single T cell receptor (beta chain) is shown here with its context. This clonotype was found a few times. Its antigen specificity is not known. Base qualities are not recorded, but no much larger clone differs from it by a single base. Libraries were constructed by 5' RACE. Sequencer: Illumina HiSeq 2500. A second PCR of about 7 to 12 cycles was performed with a sample-barcoded 5' primer and a J-beta primer mix. A template-switch 5' adaptor carrying 12 random nucleotides introduced a unique molecular identifier onto each TCR beta cDNA molecule. At least 2.5 million CDR3-containing paired-end reads were obtained from each sample. First-strand cDNA was synthesized from all RNA with the Mint cDNA synthesis kit, primed by a TRBC-specific oligonucleotide. Following uracil-DNA glycosylase treatment, a first 18-cycle PCR with universal primers M1SS and BC2_uni_R was performed on all cDNA. The paper's processing steps were these. Each sample was normalized by randomly selecting 1 million high-quality reads, each carrying a distinct molecular identifier. Reads sharing molecular identifiers were discarded rather than binned into consensus sequences. MiTCR, run with a Q25 quality threshold and the strictest error-elimination algorithm, handled CDR3 identification, clonotype clustering and error correction. Lower-bound total TCR beta diversity was estimated with a nonparametric unseen species model using Euler transformation. The raw public data were reprocessed by TCRdb itself: fastp quality trimming at Q25, MiXCR clonotype calling, in-frame beta chains only. Entries that share a CDR3 protein sequence are merged under the most common genes and DNA. The V and J calls and clone size are TCRdb's, not the authors'. The sample contains about 900,000 distinct CDR3 sequences, 62% of them found a single time. The ten largest clones capture around a quarter of the sample.

Donors were roughly 40 systemically healthy Caucasian individuals from Russia aged roughly 6 to 100 years. About 10 milliliters of peripheral blood were collected from each donor into EDTA-treated Vacutainer tubes. Ficoll-Paque density-gradient centrifugation was used to isolate PBMCs, with at least 6.5 million per sample. Total RNA was extracted from PBMCs with Trizol reagent, with at least 5 micrograms obtained per sample. The percentages of naive CD45RAhigh/CD27high T cells were determined by flow cytometry on a PBMC aliquot from every donor. The sample comes from a study of blood T cells in healthy people across ages (dated by TCRdb to the mid-2010s). About the full investigation: In model experiments, roughly one uniquely barcoded TCR beta cDNA molecule per two T cells was captured by template switching. Using deep sequencing normalized with unique cDNA molecular identifiers, the study measured how TCR beta repertoire diversity changes with age. To avoid experimental bias, donors of different ages were distributed randomly across sequencing lanes. Four age groups were formed from the donors: young (average approximately 15 years), middle-aged (around 40), aged (roughly 59) and long-lived (around 80). Using the same blood draw, the study looked at two additional independent replicas of 1 million unique cDNA reads for two donors, one aged 18 to 30 and the other aged 80 or older. Points the paper makes about the study in general: The CMV infection status of donors was not known, potentially confounding age-related changes in expanded clonotypes. The long-lived group showed more naive CD4+ T cells, fewer expanded clones and increased TCR diversity than the aged group, suggesting age selection. As age increased, observed TCR beta diversity per million T cells dropped in a roughly linear way, and a significant reduction was already evident by age roughly 36. The percentage of naive T cells measured by flow cytometry correlated strongly with observed TCR beta diversity. Estimates of total diversity based on one million sequenced T cells were considered lower bounds and underestimates. Because profiling used bulk unsorted PBMCs, naive and antigen-experienced compartments could not be compared conclusively.

Input material: blood. This receptor was identified in a man younger than 40 in good health.

The DNA sequence is as follows: TGTGCCAGCAGGGCTCCATCCTACGAGCAGTACTTC. This is translated as CASRAPSYEQYF. The chain couples TRBV12-3 or TRBV12-4 to TRBJ2-7; the D gene identity is not certain. Spanning cysteine to phenylalanine, the CDR3 consists of 12 amino acids. Just the 36-base CDR3 DNA is kept, in frame starting at base 1. Trimming removed 6 bases from V and 1 base from J, leaving 7 bases between the germline ends.